These T cell receptor beta chains were read from a single sample in a study of CD8 T cells in ankylosing spondylitis. TCRdb analysed the 5' RACE reads with MiXCR anew, one entry per CDR3 protein. Altogether about 240,000 distinct CDR3 sequences are present, roughly a quarter being singletons, with the ten largest covering approximately 0.61%. The sample consisted of blood, either unsorted or a sorted T cell fraction (not recorded which). These receptor sequences come from a male donor with ankylosing spondylitis or in good health (not recorded which). The CDR3 runs from the conserved cysteine through the conserved F or W. The order of the fields is clone size, D gene, J gene, V gene, CDR3 protein, CDR3 DNA. A D gene is named only where the DNA matches it firmly. Size is stated for part of the rows, as once, few or many counts, or as a class when the clone is expanded.

few,TRBD1,TRBJ2-7,TRBV29-1,CNARDRGTYEQYF,TGCAACGCCCGGGACAGGGGGACCTACGAGCAGTACTTC
-,TRBD2,TRBJ2-6,TRBV7-8,CASSLGGGGANVLTF,TGTGCCAGCAGCTTAGGGGGGGGTGGGGCCAACGTCCTGACTTTC
-,-,TRBJ1-5,TRBV10-3,CAISDSSAGGVLQPQHF,TGTGCCATCAGTGATAGCTCGGCGGGGGGCGTTCTGCAGCCCCAGCATTTT
-,TRBD1,TRBJ2-7,TRBV5-1,CASSFGQALSYEQYF,TGCGCCAGCAGCTTTGGACAGGCCCTCTCCTACGAGCAGTACTTC
many,-,TRBJ1-4,TRBV20-1,CSAPGLGRATNEKLFF,TGCAGTGCCCCCGGACTTGGGAGGGCAACTAATGAAAAACTGTTTTTT
-,-,TRBJ2-7,TRBV12-3/TRBV12-4,CASSRGFLLYEQYF,TGTGCCAGCAGCCGAGGGTTTCTCCTCTACGAGCAGTACTTC
once,-,TRBJ2-2,TRBV2,CASIRDGASTGELFF,TGTGCCAGCATAAGGGACGGCGCGTCCACCGGGGAGCTGTTTTTT
many,TRBD2,TRBJ2-1,TRBV7-2,CASSLASGGRDEQFF,TGTGCCAGCAGCTTAGCCAGCGGGGGCCGGGATGAGCAGTTCTTC
-,-,TRBJ2-7,TRBV11-2,CASRRPGTGAGEQYF,TGTGCCAGCAGACGCCCCGGGACGGGGGCAGGGGAGCAGTACTTC
many,TRBD1,TRBJ1-5,TRBV3-1,CASSQRGDSSTQPQHF,TGTGCCAGCAGCCAAAGGGGGGACAGTTCTACTCAGCCCCAGCATTTT
few,TRBD2,TRBJ2-1,TRBV20-1,CSATTGSGGSNEQFF,TGCAGTGCTACGACGGGGAGCGGGGGTAGTAATGAGCAGTTCTTC
many,TRBD1,TRBJ2-7,TRBV20-1,CSAKGQGEAYEQYF,TGCAGTGCGAAGGGACAGGGGGAGGCCTACGAGCAGTACTTC
many,TRBD1,TRBJ2-5,TRBV12-3/TRBV12-4,CASSHRQTGVETQYF,TGTGCCAGCAGCCACCGACAGACAGGGGTAGAGACCCAGTACTTC
-,-,TRBJ2-7,TRBV12-3/TRBV12-4,CASSSQGIYEQYF,TGTGCCAGCAGTTCTCAGGGTATATACGAGCAGTACTTC
many,-,TRBJ2-7,TRBV5-1,CASRPRDTSYFRQYF,TGCGCCAGCAGGCCCCGGGACACTTCGTACTTTAGGCAGTACTTC
once,TRBD1,TRBJ2-2,TRBV28,CASSSPGQGAGELFF,TGTGCCAGCAGTTCCCCGGGACAGGGGGCCGGGGAGCTGTTTTTT
few,-,TRBJ2-1,TRBV10-3,CAISENRGGGNEQFF,TGTGCCATCAGTGAAAACAGGGGAGGGGGCAATGAGCAGTTCTTC
-,TRBD1,TRBJ1-2,TRBV24-1,CATSRGRDYGYTF,TGTGCCACCAGTAGGGGGCGCGACTATGGCTACACCTTC
-,-,TRBJ2-2,TRBV29-1,CSVEDQAVTGELFF,TGCAGCGTTGAAGACCAGGCAGTAACCGGGGAGCTGTTTTTT
few,-,TRBJ2-1,TRBV19,CASSPPTGHYNEQFF,TGTGCCAGTAGTCCCCCTACAGGGCATTACAATGAGCAGTTCTTC
many,-,TRBJ1-4,TRBV5-1,CASSLGGKPTNEKLFF,TGCGCCAGCAGCTTGGGCGGCAAGCCAACTAATGAAAAACTGTTTTTT
many,-,TRBJ2-7,TRBV29-1,CSVVDGSYEQYF,TGCAGCGTCGTCGACGGGTCCTACGAGCAGTACTTC
few,TRBD2,TRBJ2-1,TRBV6-5,CASSAGGSEQFF,TGTGCCAGCAGCGCGGGGGGAAGTGAGCAGTTCTTC
once,TRBD1,TRBJ2-1,TRBV5-8,CASSLTGGRDNEQFF,TGTGCCAGCAGCCTGACAGGGGGCAGAGACAATGAGCAGTTCTTC
-,TRBD1,TRBJ2-5,TRBV20-1,CSASGTDQETQYF,TGCAGTGCTTCAGGGACAGACCAAGAGACCCAGTACTTC
few,TRBD2,TRBJ2-1,TRBV6-5,CASSYRTSGGRNEQFF,TGTGCCAGCAGTTACCGGACTAGCGGGGGGAGGAATGAGCAGTTCTTC
few,-,TRBJ2-3,TRBV12-3/TRBV12-4,CASSYADTQYF,TGTGCCAGCAGTTACGCAGATACGCAGTATTTT
many,-,TRBJ2-2,TRBV9,CASSVEPGGNTGELFF,TGTGCCAGCAGCGTAGAGCCTGGCGGCAACACCGGGGAGCTGTTTTTT
many,-,TRBJ2-5,TRBV28,CASRPDNRETQYF,TGTGCCAGCAGACCAGACAACCGGGAGACCCAGTACTTC
-,-,TRBJ1-2,TRBV20-1,CSAAGTSYGYTF,TGCAGTGCGGCAGGGACAAGCTATGGCTACACCTTC
many,TRBD2,TRBJ2-3,TRBV12-3/TRBV12-4,CASSHRLADTQYF,TGTGCCAGCAGTCACCGACTAGCCGATACGCAGTATTTT
many,-,TRBJ1-5,TRBV16,CASSQFEPSGPQHF,TGTGCCAGCAGCCAATTCGAACCGTCGGGGCCCCAGCATTTT
-,-,TRBJ2-1,TRBV7-8,CASSFSGFYNEQFF,TGTGCCAGCAGCTTCTCGGGTTTCTACAATGAGCAGTTCTTC